Presented here are 2 T cell receptor beta chains from one specimen sequenced in a study of shared clonotypes between healthy human individuals. The assay was immunoSEQ multiplex PCR, and TCRdb's table has in-frame clones only and misses some. The sample includes millions of clones, 95% of them seen just once. Specimen: naive CD4+ T cells sorted from blood. Noted subset: CD45RA+ positively selected. These receptors came from a man aged 18 to 29 in good health.

V is TRBV2 and J is TRBJ2-7; TRBD1 matches at 7 bases. CDR1 is SNHLY, CDR2 FYNNEI, per germline. The CDR3 consists of 15 residues. V shed 6 bases, J shed 2 bases, and the junction held 10 bases outside the gene matches. This chain's CDR3 is CASSDPGQTTYEQYF. CDR3 nucleotide sequence: TGTGCCAGCAGCGATCCGGGACAGACGACCTACGAGCAGTACTTC. Combining the CDR3 with reference TRBV2 and TRBJ2-7 gives the whole variable domain EPEVTQTPSHQVTQMGQEVILRCVPISNHLYFYWYRQILGQKVEFLVSFYNNEISEKSEIFDDQFSVERPDGSNFTLKIRSTKLEDSAMYFCASSDPGQTTYEQYFGPGTRLTVT.

V gene TRBV10-3 combines with J gene TRBJ2-5; 10 nucleotides match TRBD2. From germline, CDR1 is ENHRY and CDR2 SYGVKD. V lost 4 bases and J lost 4; bases outside the gene matches: 9. The CDR3 is made up of 16 amino acids. The CDR3 here is CAISGTSGALSETQYF. CDR3 DNA sequence: TGTGCCATCAGTGGGACTAGCGGCGCACTTTCAGAGACCCAGTACTTC.